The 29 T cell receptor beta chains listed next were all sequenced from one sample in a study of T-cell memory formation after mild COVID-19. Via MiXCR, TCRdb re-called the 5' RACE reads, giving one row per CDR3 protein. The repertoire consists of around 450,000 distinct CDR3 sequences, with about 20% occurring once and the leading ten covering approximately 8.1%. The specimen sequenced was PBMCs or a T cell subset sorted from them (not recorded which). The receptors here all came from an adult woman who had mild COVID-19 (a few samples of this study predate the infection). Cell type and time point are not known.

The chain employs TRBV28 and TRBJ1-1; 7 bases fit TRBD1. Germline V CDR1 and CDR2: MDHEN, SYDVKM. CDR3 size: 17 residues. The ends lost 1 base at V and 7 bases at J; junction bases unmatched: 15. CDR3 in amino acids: CASSLFTVRRGRLEAFF. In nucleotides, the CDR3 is TGTGCCAGCAGTTTATTCACGGTCCGGAGGGGGCGGCTTGAAGCTTTCTTT.

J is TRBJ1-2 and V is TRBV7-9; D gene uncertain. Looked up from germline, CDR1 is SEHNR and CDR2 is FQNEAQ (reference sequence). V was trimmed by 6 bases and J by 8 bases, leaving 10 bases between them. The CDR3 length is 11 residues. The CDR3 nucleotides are TGTGCCAGCAGTTTGGTTTTCGGCTACACCTTC. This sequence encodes CASSLVFGYTF.

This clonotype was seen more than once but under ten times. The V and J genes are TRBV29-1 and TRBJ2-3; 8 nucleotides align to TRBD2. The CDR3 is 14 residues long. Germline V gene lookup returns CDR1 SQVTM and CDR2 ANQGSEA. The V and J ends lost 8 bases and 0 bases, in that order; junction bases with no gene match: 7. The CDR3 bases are TGCAGCTTCCGGACTAGCAGTAGCACAGATACGCAGTATTTT. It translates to CSFRTSSSTDTQYF.

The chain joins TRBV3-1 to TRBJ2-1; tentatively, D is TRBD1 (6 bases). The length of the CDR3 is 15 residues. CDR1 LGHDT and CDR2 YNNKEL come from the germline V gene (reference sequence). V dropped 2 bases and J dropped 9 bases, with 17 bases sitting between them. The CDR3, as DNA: TGTGCCAGCAGCCAACGGCAGGGGCGCCTTGCTGAGCAGTTCTTC. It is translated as CASSQRQGRLAEQFF.

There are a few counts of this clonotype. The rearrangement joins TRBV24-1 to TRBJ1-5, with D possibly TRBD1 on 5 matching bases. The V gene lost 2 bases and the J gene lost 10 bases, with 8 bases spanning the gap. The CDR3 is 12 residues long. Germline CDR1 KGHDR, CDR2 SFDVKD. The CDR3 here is CATSDSGSPQHF. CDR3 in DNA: TGTGCCACCAGTGATTCAGGGAGTCCCCAGCATTTT.

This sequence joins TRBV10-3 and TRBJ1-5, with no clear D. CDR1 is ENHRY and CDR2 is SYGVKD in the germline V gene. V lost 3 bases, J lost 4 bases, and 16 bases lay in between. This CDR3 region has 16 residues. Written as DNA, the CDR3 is TGTGCCATCAGTGATTCAGGACGGGAACCTAATCAGCCCCAGCATTTT. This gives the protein CAISDSGREPNQPQHF.

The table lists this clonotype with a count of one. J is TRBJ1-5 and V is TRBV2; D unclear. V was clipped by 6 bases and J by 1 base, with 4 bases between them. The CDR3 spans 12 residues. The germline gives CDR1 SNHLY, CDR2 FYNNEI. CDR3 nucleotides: TGTGCCAGCAGACAGAGCAATCAGCCCCAGCATTTT. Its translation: CASRQSNQPQHF.

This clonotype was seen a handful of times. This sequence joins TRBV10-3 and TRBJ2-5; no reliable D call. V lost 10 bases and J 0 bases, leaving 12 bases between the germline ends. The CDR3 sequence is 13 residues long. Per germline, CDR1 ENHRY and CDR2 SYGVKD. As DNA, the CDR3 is TGTGCCACCCTTGGAACCCACCAAGAGACCCAGTACTTC. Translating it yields CATLGTHQETQYF.

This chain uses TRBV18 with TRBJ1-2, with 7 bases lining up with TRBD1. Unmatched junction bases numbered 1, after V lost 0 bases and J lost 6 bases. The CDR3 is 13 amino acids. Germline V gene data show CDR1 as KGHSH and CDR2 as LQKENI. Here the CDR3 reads CASSPPGQDGYTF. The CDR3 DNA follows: TGTGCCAGCTCACCACCCGGACAGGATGGCTACACCTTC.

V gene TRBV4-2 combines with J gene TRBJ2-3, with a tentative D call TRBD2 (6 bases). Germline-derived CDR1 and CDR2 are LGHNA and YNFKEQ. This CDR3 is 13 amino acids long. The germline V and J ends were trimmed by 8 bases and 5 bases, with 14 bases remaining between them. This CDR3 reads CASGPGRGDTQYF. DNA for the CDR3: TGTGCCAGCGGACCGGGGCGGGGAGATACGCAGTATTTT.

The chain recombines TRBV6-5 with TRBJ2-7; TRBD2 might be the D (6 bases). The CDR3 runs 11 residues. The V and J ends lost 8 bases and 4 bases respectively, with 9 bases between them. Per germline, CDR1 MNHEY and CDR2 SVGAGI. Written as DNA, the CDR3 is TGTGCCAGCGGGGGGACTTACGAGCAGTACGTC. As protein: CASGGTYEQYV.

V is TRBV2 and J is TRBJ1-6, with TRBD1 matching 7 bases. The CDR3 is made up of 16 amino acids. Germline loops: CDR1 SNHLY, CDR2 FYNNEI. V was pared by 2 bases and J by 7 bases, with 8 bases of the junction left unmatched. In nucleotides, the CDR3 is TGTGCCAGCAGTGAAACAGGGGAAGTAAGGAATTCACCCCTCCACTTT. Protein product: CASSETGEVRNSPLHF.

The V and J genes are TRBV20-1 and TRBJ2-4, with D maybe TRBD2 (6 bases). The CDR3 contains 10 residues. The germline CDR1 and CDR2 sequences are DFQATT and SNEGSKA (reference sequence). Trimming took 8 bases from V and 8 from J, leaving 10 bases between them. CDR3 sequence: CSFWRDIQYF. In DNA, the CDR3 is TGCAGTTTTTGGAGGGACATTCAGTACTTC.

CDR3 bases: TGCGCCAGCAGCCGACTAGCGGGGGGCTCAGATACGCAGTATTTT. It translates to CASSRLAGGSDTQYF. This chain joins TRBV4-1 and TRBJ2-3; 13 bases align to TRBD2. Germline loops: CDR1 MGHRA, CDR2 YSYEKL. The CDR3 has 15 amino acids. With V trimmed by 4 bases and J by 4 bases, 2 bases remained unmatched.

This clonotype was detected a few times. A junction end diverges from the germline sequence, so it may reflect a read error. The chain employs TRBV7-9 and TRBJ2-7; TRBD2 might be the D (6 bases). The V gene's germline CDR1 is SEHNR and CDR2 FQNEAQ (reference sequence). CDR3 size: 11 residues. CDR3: CASSAEGPPRF. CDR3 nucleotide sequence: TGTGCCAGCAGCGCGGAGGGCCCCCCCAGGTTC.

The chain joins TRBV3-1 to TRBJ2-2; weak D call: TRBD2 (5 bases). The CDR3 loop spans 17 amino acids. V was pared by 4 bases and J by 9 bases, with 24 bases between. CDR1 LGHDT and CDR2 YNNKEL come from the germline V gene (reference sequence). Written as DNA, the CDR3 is TGTGCCAGCAGCCGTTCGGAACGGGATACCTATTTGCGGGAGCTGTTTTTT. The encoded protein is CASSRSERDTYLRELFF.

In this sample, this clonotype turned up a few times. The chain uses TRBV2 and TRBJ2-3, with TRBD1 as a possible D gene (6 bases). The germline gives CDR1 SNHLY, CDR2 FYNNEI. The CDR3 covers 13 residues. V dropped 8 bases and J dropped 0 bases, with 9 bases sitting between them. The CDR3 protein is CASGTLSTDTQYF. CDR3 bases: TGTGCCAGCGGGACACTTAGCACAGATACGCAGTATTTT.

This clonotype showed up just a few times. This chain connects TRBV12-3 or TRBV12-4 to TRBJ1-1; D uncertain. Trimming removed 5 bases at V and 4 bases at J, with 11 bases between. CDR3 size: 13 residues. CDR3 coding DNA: TGTGCCAGCAGTCCCGAATCGGGCACTGAAGCTTTCTTT. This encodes CASSPESGTEAFF.

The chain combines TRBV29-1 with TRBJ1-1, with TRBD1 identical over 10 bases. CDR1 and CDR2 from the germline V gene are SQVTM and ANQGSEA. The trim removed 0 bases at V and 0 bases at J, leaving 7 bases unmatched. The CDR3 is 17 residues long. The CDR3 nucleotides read TGCAGCGTTGAAGATCAGAGGGGGACAGGGGTGAACACTGAAGCTTTCTTT. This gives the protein CSVEDQRGTGVNTEAFF.

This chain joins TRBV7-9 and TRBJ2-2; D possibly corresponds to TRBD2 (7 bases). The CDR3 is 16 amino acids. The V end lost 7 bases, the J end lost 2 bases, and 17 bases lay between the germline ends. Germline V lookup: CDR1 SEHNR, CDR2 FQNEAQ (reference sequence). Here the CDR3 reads CASIPEGGSNTGELFF. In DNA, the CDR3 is TGTGCCAGCATTCCCGAGGGGGGGAGTAACACCGGGGAGCTGTTTTTT.

Here the CDR3 DNA reads TGCAGCGTTAAGAAGTCCGGGACAGGGGAGAGGACCCAGTACTTC. Amino acids: CSVKKSGTGERTQYF. The genes are TRBV29-1 and TRBJ2-5; TRBD1 matches 10 bases. Germline trimming cut 5 bases from V and 7 bases from J; bases unmatched to any gene: 13. The germline V gene encodes CDR1 SQVTM and CDR2 ANQGSEA. The CDR3 has 15 amino acids.

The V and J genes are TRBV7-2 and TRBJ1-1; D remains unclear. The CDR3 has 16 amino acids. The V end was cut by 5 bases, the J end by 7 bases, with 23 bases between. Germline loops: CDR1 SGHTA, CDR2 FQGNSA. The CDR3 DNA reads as TGTGCCAGCAGCAGAACCCCATCGGTACTAGGGAATGAAGCTTTCTTT. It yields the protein CASSRTPSVLGNEAFF.

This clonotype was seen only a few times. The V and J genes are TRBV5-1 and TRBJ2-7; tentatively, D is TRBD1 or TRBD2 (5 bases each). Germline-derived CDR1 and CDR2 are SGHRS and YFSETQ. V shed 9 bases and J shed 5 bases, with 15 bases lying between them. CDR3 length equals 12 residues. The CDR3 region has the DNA TGCGCCACCGGGGACGGGGCCCACGAGCAGTACTTC. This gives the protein CATGDGAHEQYF.

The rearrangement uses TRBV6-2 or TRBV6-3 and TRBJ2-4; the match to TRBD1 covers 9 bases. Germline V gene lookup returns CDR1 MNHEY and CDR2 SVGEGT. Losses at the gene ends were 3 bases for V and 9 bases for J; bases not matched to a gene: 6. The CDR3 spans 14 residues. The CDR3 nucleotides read TGTGCCAGCAGTTATATTACAGGGGGCGGCATTCAGTACTTC. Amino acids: CASSYITGGGIQYF.

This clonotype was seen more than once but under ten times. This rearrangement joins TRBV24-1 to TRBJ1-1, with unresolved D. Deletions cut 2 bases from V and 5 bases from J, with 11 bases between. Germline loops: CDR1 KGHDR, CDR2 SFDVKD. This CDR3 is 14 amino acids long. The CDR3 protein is CATSDSPTSTEAFF. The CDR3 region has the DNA TGTGCCACCAGTGATTCCCCGACTTCAACTGAAGCTTTCTTT.

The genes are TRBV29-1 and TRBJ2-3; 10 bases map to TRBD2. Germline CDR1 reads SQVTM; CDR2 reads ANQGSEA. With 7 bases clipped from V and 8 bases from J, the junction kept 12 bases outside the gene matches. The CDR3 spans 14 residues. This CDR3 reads CSETSSGSGGTQYF. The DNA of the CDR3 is TGCAGCGAGACCTCTAGCGGGAGCGGCGGTACGCAGTATTTT.

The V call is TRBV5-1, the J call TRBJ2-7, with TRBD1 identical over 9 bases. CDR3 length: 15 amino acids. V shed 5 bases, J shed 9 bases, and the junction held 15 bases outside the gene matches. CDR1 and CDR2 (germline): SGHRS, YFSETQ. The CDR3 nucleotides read TGCGCCAGCAGTGCTGGGACAGGGCCGGCTGATGGGCAGTACTTC. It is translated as CASSAGTGPADGQYF.

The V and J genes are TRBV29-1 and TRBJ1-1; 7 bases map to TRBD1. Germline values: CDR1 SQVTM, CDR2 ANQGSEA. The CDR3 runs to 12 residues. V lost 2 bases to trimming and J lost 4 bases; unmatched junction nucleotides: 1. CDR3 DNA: TGCAGCGTTGAATCAGGGGGCACTGAAGCTTTCTTT. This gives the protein CSVESGGTEAFF.

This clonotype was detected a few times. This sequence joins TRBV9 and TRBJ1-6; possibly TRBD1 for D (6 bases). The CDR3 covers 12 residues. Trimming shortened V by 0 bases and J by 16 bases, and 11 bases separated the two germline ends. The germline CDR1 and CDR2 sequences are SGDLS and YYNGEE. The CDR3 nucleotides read TGTGCCAGCAGCGTAGTAGGGGGGATGCTCCACTTT. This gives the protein CASSVVGGMLHF.